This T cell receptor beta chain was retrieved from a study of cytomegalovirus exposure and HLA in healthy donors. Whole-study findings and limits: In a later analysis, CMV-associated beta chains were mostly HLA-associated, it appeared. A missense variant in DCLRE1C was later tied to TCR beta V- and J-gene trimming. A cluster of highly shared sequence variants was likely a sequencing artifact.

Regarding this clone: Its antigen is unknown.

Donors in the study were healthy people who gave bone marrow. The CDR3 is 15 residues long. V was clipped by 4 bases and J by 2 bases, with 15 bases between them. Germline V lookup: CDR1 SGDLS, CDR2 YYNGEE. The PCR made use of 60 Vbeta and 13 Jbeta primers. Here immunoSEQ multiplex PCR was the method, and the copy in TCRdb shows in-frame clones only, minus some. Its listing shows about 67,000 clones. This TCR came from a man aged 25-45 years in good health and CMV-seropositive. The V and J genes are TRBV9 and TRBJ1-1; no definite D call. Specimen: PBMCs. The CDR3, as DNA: TGTGCCAGCAGCCCCGGGGTGGCCGACAACACTGAAGCTTTCTTT. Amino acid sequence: CASSPGVADNTEAFF.